The clone carrying this T cell receptor (beta chain) was seen repeatedly, ten times or more. Its antigen is not known. These data come from a study of T cells in Graves' hyperthyroidism and ophthalmopathy. If no ophthalmopathy progression occurred within 18 months, Graves' hyperthyroidism was stable. A patient was excluded if there was uncontrolled infection, other autoimmune disease, pregnancy or lactation. PBMCs were sourced from roughly 10 ml fresh peripheral blood. Study outcomes and limitations: Researchers found most expanded thyroid clonotypes above 0.001 in blood as well.

Regions amplified from RNA transcripts were the TCR beta CDR3 regions. The TCR CDR3 was amplified in a first-round RT-PCR using the HTBI primer set. MiXCR, applied by TCRdb to the multiplex PCR reads, yields one record per CDR3 protein. Of fewer than 850,000 distinct CDR3 sequences listed, 15% to 20% are singletons. This receptor was taken from a man between 45 and 60 years old with Graves' hyperthyroidism. Sequencing was performed on blood.

CDR3 protein: CASSLHPLAEYANTGELFF. The CDR3, as DNA: TGTGCCAGCAGCTTACATCCACTAGCGGAGTACGCGAACACCGGGGAGCTGTTTTTT. This chain joins TRBV11-2 and TRBJ2-2; 8 bases fit TRBD2. Looked up from germline, CDR1 is SGHAT and CDR2 is FQNNGV. The CDR3 extends over 19 amino acids. J lost 0 bases, V lost 2 bases, and 11 bases had no gene match.